These 3 T cell receptor beta chains were all obtained from the same sample, sequenced in a study of CD4 T cells in relation to SARS-CoV-2 and coronaviruses. The unexposed donors gave CD4+ T cells in about 2010-2019, prior to COVID-19. The table came from immunoSEQ multiplex PCR; TCRdb's copy has only in-frame clones and leaves some out. The sample includes 60,000 to 80,000 clones, about nine tenths of them seen just once. Sequencing was done on a sample of memory CD4+ T cells from PBMCs. These receptors came from a human donor in good health.

The V gene is TRBV6-5, the J gene TRBJ1-2; D is possibly TRBD1 (6 bases). The CDR3 loop spans 14 amino acids. Germline V gene lookup returns CDR1 MNHEY and CDR2 SVGAGI. V lost 6 bases to trimming and J lost 0 bases, with 11 bases between them. DNA of the CDR3: TGTGCCAGCAGCTTGGACAGAGCTAACTATGGCTACACCTTC. Translating it yields CASSLDRANYGYTF.

The chain couples TRBV4-3 to TRBJ2-1; weak D call: TRBD2 (6 bases). V lost 0 bases and J lost 6, with 12 bases in between. CDR3 size: 15 residues. The germline V gene has CDR1 LGHNA and CDR2 YSLEER. For the CDR3, the DNA is TGCGCCAGCAGCCAAGAATTTCTAGCGAGCAATGAGCAGTTCTTC. Its translation: CASSQEFLASNEQFF.

The chain is built from TRBV5-5 and TRBJ1-1; D unresolved. Germline V gene lookup returns CDR1 SGHKS and CDR2 YYEKEE (reference sequence). This CDR3 comprises 14 residues. The ends were cut back, 4 bases at V and 3 bases at J, with 13 bases in the middle. The CDR3 here is CASSGPGKYTEAFF. CDR3 DNA sequence: TGTGCCAGCAGCGGCCCGGGAAAATACACTGAAGCTTTCTTT.